This entry lists 4 T cell receptor beta chains sequenced from one sample in a study of T cells in Graves' hyperthyroidism and ophthalmopathy. Amplified regions were TCR beta CDR3 sequences from RNA transcripts. A first-round RT-PCR of the TCR CDR3 used the HTBI primer set. One entry per CDR3 protein results from TCRdb running MiXCR on the multiplex PCR reads. The data show fewer than 450,000 distinct CDR3 sequences, 17% seen once. Sequencing was performed on blood. The receptor set was obtained from a woman in her 30s with Graves' hyperthyroidism that later progressed to Graves' ophthalmopathy.

This chain joins TRBV7-9 and TRBJ2-6, with TRBD2 as a possible D gene (5 bases). From germline, CDR1 is SEHNR and CDR2 FQNEAQ (reference sequence). The CDR3 runs 18 residues. V shed 5 bases and J shed 1 base, with 18 bases lying between them. CDR3 nucleotides: TGTGCCAGCAGCCCTCTGAGGGTTCCTGAGTCTGGGGCCAACGTCCTGACTTTC. Translation gives CASSPLRVPESGANVLTF.

This clonotype was seen ten or more times. The CDR3 here is CASSVMGGSIIGYTF. The DNA of the CDR3 is TGTGCCAGCAGTGTCATGGGGGGGAGTATAATTGGCTACACCTTC. This sequence joins TRBV12-3 or TRBV12-4 and TRBJ1-2; D is possibly TRBD1 (5 bases). This CDR3 contains 15 residues. Trimming left V 5 bases short and J 7 bases short, with 20 bases between.

This clonotype showed up many times. CDR3 region: CSARRRDSSYEQYF. The CDR3 nucleotides read TGCAGTGCTAGACGCAGGGACAGCTCCTACGAGCAGTACTTC. The chain is built from TRBV20-1 and TRBJ2-7; 7 nucleotides match TRBD1. V trimming: 2 bases; J trimming: 0 bases; junction bases outside the gene matches: 4. This CDR3 comprises 14 residues. The germline CDR1 and CDR2 sequences are DFQATT and SNEGSKA (reference sequence).

Many counts were recorded for this clonotype. The rearrangement joins TRBV5-6 to TRBJ2-3; D gene unclear. The CDR3 runs 14 residues. Germline V lookup: CDR1 SGHDT, CDR2 YYEEEE. V was trimmed by 4 bases and J by 1 base, leaving 10 bases between them. The CDR3 bases are TGTGCCAGCAGCACAGTTGTACGCACAGATACGCAGTATTTT. It yields the protein CASSTVVRTDTQYF.